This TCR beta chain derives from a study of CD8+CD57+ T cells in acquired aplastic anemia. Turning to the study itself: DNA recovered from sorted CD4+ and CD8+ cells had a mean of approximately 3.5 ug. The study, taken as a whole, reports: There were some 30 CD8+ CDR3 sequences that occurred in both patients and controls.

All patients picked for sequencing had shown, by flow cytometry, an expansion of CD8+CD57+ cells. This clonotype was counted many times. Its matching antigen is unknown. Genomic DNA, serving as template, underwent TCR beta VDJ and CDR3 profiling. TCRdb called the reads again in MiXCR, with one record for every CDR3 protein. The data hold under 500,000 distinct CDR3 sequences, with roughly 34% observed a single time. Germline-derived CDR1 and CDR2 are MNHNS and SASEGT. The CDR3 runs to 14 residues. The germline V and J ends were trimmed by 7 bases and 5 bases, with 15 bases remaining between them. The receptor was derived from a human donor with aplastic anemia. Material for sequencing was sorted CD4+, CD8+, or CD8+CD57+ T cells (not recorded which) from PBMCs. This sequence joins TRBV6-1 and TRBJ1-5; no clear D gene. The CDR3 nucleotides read TGTGCCAGCATGCCGGGTGGGGTTTATCAGCCCCAGCATTTT. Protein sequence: CASMPGGVYQPQHF.